This T cell receptor beta chain was recorded in a study of shared clonotypes between healthy human individuals (TCRdb year 2020). In terms of the full investigation: A few men and a couple of women, aged 18 to 49 years, made up the cohort. To increase sequencing depth and limit assay-specific biases, TCR repertoire library preparation and sequencing were carried out by different laboratories using diverse techniques. Blood TCR repertoires of a handful of healthy adults were deeply sequenced to estimate repertoire size and the extent of clonotype sharing between individuals. Per donor, three plates each were used for CD4 naive and CD4 memory, two for CD8 naive, and one for CD8 memory. Leukapheresis yielded between about 0.94 and 9.5 billion PBMCs per donor. On the study overall, not on this receptor specifically: Approximately 5% of naive CD4, around 3.6% of naive CD8, approximately 2% of memory CD4, and 0.4% of memory CD8 clonotypes were shared across a few donors. Only blood was sampled, and tissue TCR repertoires likely differ from those in blood. The small number of donors limited the genetic and exposure-history diversity represented. Based on pairwise subsampling, the degree of clonotype sharing among donors was expected to be affected by sequencing depth. Higher generation probabilities were observed for clonotypes shared by all four sorted-subset donors than for non-shared clonotypes. Larger estimated clonotype richness was generally found for naive subsets than for memory subsets. Even with the large sequencing depth, rarefaction of the sorted-subset datasets indicated that sequencing was incomplete.

Trimming at the junction amounts to 5 bases on V and 6 bases on J, and the germline ends lie 10 bases apart. The germline V gene specifies MDHEN as CDR1 and SYDVKM as CDR2. Including cysteine and phenylalanine, the CDR3 has 13 amino acids. This entry keeps only the CDR3 DNA: 39 bases, framed from base 1. A single count supports this clone. This receptor's antigen is unknown. Base qualities are not provided; no much larger clone lies one nucleotide away. The donors were healthy, HIV-negative adults who had no recently reported acute infections or vaccinations. Every donor was a Caucasian adult residing in Nashville, Tennessee, USA. CD4+ T cells were enriched by magnetic negative selection; naive cells were then positively selected on CD45RA, and the negative fraction formed the memory subset. Blood was obtained by leukapheresis, after which PBMCs were separated by Ficoll-Histopaque density gradient centrifugation and cryopreserved in liquid nitrogen vapor phase. Analytical flow cytometry was used to check the purity and quantity of every magnetically sorted T cell population. Genomic DNA was isolated from each sorted fraction and quantified by UV absorbance on a Nanodrop 2000c.

TCR CDR3 regions were amplified from genomic DNA by multiplex PCR using the deep immunoSEQ assay. Extracted genomic DNA from each cell subset was spread evenly across all wells of several immunoSEQ 96-well plates, with each plate serving as a replicate. For sorted subsets, each replicate PCR was loaded with roughly 0.2 ug genomic DNA, equivalent to approximately 33,000 T cell genomes. The purified libraries were quantified using a Qubit 3.0 fluorometer, sized with a Bioanalyzer 2100, and then quantified again using the KAPA Library Quantification kit. Every immunoSEQ 96-well plate was sequenced on a dedicated single-read 150-cycle Illumina NextSeq 550 flow cell. Per the original workflow: Because the immunoSEQ output included only junctional sequences and no quality scores, the filtering could not be the same as the filtering used for full-length reads. To assign V/J genes and CDR3, sequences were annotated using PyIR, a Python wrapper for IgBLAST v1.9, with IMGT germline references. Reads were filtered out if the reads had weak V/J assignments (E-value above 1e-6), no CDR3, stop codons, out-of-frame junctions, or ambiguous translated residues. A V3J clonotype was defined by an identical inferred V gene, J gene, and CDR3 amino acid sequence. The percentage overlap between two repertoires was calculated by dividing the number of shared unique clonotypes by the size of the smaller repertoire. RTK rarefaction, the Chao1 estimator, and Recon v2.1 estimates of unobserved clonotypes were used to assess repertoire richness. For all TCRbeta clonotypes obtained by the gDNA method from several donors, generation probabilities were computed with OLGA. As stored in TCRdb, this immuneACCESS dataset retains in-frame rearrangements with V and J assigned. A fraction of the clones does not appear; measured against another copy, unresolved V genes explain less than half of the discrepancy, and the remainder lacks a known reason. V, J and clone size reflect that table, while D and trimming were determined from the DNA. The sample yields 1 million to 1.3 million clones; around 82% were counted once. The ten largest clonotypes hold 0.6% to 0.7% of the sample.

The chain is assembled from TRBV28 and TRBJ1-4; too little of a D gene remains to name it. This clonotype originated in a young man in good health. Some clones in this sample may be carry-over from other donors' samples. The sequencing input was memory CD4+ T cells from PBMCs. Read against the paper, the sample's cell subset or site label means: CD45RA-negative fraction. The CDR3 protein: CASSLGSYEKLFF. The DNA sequence is given as TGTGCCAGCAGTCTGGGGAGTTATGAAAAACTGTTTTTT.